The 4 T cell receptor beta chains given below trace back to one sample, sequenced in a study of CD4 and CD8 cells across lung adenocarcinoma regions. In TCRdb, the PCR reads were re-called with MiXCR into one record per CDR3 protein. Among some 6,500 distinct CDR3 sequences, around 48% were seen once, and the ten largest hold about a fifth. Sequenced: CD8+ T cells from the center of a lung tumor. The source is a female donor with lung adenocarcinoma. The CD4 and CD8 labels of this study may be unreliable.

V gene TRBV7-2 combines with J gene TRBJ2-7, with D maybe TRBD2 (5 bases). CDR1 is SGHTA and CDR2 is FQGNSA in the germline V gene. Trimming took 5 bases from V and 9 from J, leaving 17 bases between them. There are 13 residues in the CDR3. This CDR3 reads CASSPNRGQAQYF. Here the CDR3 DNA reads TGTGCCAGCAGCCCAAACCGAGGGCAGGCGCAGTACTTC.

Concerning this clonotype: Sequence at one end of the junction differs from germline and may be a read error. This chain connects TRBV6-1 to TRBJ2-3, with D possibly being TRBD2 (6 bases). The CDR3 sequence is 15 residues long. In germline, CDR1 is MNHNS, CDR2 SASEGT. The CDR3 DNA is TGTGCCAGCAGTGAGGGAGCGGGTAGCAAAGACATGCAGTACTTT. Residues: CASSEGAGSKDMQYF.

The sample holds a few counts of this clonotype. The gene calls are TRBV7-2 and TRBJ2-1; 8 bases match TRBD1. From germline, CDR1 is SGHTA and CDR2 FQGNSA. This CDR3 has 14 amino acids. With 6 bases clipped from V and 8 bases from J, the junction kept 9 bases outside the gene matches. The CDR3 DNA follows: TGTGCCAGCAGACTAGGACAGGGCAGTCATGAGCAGTTCTTC. Translating it yields CASRLGQGSHEQFF. Complete variable domain (other parts from reference TRBV7-2 and TRBJ2-1): GAGVSQSPSNKVTEKGKDVELRCDPISGHTALYWYRQSLGQGLEFLIYFQGNSAPDKSGLPSDRFSAERTGGSVSTLTIQRTQQEDSAVYLCASRLGQGSHEQFFGPGTRLTVL.

This chain uses TRBV5-4 with TRBJ2-1; the match to TRBD2 covers 7 bases. After removal of 2 bases from V and 10 bases from J, the junction contained 15 bases not matched to a gene. The CDR3 length is 16 residues. The V gene's germline CDR1 is SGHNT and CDR2 YYREEE (reference sequence). CDR3 bases: TGTGCCAGCAGCTTTCTTACGGGAGGAGTCTCCTACGAGCAGTTCTTC. This encodes CASSFLTGGVSYEQFF.